This TCR beta chain was identified in a study of STAT5B mutations in CD4+ large granular lymphocyte leukemia. Study-level results: Patient CD4-sorted repertoires looked more clonal than healthy CD4+ repertoires, even without putative leukemic clones. TRBV06-family usage was enriched in top patient clones (8/27) versus controls (2/35).

TCRdb's copy holds only in-frame clones and misses some; the assay was immunoSEQ multiplex PCR. The sample records tens of thousands of clones, approximately 80% being singletons. The CDR3 length is 13 residues. Germline V gene sequence: CDR1 SEHNR, CDR2 FQNEAQ (reference sequence). Trimming at V came to 5 bases and at J to 9 bases, leaving 8 bases not matched to a gene. On this clone: Its cognate antigen is unknown.

The V call is TRBV7-9, the J call TRBJ2-5; TRBD1 agrees at 8 bases. The material sequenced was CD4+ T cells from blood buffy coats. The TCR comes from a human donor in good health. The CDR3: CASSRDRSRAQYF. As DNA, the CDR3 is TGTGCCAGCAGCCGGGACAGGAGTCGGGCCCAGTACTTC.